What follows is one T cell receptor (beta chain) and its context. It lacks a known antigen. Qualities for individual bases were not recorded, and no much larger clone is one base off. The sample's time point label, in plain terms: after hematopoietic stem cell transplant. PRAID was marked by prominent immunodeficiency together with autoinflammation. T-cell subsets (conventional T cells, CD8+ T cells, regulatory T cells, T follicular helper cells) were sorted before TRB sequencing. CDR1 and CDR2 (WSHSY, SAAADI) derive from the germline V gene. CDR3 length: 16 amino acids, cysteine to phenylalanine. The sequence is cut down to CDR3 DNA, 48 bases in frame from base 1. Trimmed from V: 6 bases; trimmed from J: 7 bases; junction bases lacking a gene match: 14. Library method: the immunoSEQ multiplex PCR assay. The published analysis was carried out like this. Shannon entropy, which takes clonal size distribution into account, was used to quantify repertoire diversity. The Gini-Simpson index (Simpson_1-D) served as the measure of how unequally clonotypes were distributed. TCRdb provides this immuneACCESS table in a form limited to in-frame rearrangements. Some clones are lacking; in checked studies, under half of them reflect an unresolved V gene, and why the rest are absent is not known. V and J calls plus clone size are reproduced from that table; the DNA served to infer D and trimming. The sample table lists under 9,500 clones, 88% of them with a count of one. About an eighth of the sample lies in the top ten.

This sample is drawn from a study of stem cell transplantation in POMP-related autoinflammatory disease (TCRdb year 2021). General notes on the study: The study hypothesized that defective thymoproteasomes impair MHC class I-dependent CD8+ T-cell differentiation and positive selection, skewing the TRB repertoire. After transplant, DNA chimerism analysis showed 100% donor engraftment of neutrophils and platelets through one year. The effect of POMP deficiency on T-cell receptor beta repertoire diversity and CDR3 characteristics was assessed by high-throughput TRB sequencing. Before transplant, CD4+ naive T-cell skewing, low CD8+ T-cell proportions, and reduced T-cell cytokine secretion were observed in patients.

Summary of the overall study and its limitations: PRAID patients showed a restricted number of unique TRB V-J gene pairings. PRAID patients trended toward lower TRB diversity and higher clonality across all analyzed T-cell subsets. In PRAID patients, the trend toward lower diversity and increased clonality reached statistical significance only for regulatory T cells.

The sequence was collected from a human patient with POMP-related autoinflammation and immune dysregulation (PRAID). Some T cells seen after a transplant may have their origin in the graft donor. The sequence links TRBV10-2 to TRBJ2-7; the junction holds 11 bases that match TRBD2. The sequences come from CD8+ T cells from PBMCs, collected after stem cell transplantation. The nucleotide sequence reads TGCGCCAGCAGGGCAAATAGCGGGAGGGCCTTTGGGGAGCAGTACTTC. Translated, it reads CASRANSGRAFGEQYF.